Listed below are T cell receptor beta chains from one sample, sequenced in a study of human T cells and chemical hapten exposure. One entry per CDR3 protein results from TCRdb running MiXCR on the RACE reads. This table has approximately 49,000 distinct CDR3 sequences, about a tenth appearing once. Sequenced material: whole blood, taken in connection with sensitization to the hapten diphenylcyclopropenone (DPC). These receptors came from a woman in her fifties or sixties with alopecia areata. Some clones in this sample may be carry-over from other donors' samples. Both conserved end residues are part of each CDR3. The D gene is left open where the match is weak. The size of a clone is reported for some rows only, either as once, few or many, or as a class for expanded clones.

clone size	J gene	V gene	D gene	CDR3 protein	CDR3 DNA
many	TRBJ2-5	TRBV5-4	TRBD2	CASSGPGLAGSRETQYF	TGTGCCAGCAGCGGTCCGGGACTAGCGGGATCCCGGGAGACCCAGTACTTC
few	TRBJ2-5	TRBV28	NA	CAIRPQNQETQYF	TGTGCCATCAGACCGCAGAATCAAGAGACCCAGTACTTC
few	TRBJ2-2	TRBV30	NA	CAWRGNTGELFF	TGTGCCTGGAGAGGGAACACCGGGGAGCTGTTTTTT
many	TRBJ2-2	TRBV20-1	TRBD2	CSAPGLAGVNTGELFF	TGCAGTGCTCCGGGACTAGCGGGAGTGAACACCGGGGAGCTGTTTTTT
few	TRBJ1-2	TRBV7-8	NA	CASRGTTLYGYTF	TGTGCCAGCCGTGGGACCACCCTCTATGGCTACACCTTC
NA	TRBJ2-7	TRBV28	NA	CASSSKYEQYF	TGTGCCAGCAGTTCCAAGTACGAGCAGTACTTC
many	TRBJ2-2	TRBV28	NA	CASSWKNWDTGELFF	TGTGCCAGCAGTTGGAAGAATTGGGACACCGGGGAGCTGTTTTTT
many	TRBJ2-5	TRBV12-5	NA	CASGGGETQYF	TGTGCTAGTGGAGGGGGAGAGACCCAGTACTTC
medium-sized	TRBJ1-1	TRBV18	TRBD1	CASSRDRKNTEAFF	TGTGCCAGCTCGCGGGACAGGAAGAACACTGAAGCTTTCTTT
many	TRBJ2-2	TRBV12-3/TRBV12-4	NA	CASSLVRRGSGELFF	TGTGCCAGCAGTTTAGTCAGGCGCGGGTCCGGGGAGCTGTTTTTT